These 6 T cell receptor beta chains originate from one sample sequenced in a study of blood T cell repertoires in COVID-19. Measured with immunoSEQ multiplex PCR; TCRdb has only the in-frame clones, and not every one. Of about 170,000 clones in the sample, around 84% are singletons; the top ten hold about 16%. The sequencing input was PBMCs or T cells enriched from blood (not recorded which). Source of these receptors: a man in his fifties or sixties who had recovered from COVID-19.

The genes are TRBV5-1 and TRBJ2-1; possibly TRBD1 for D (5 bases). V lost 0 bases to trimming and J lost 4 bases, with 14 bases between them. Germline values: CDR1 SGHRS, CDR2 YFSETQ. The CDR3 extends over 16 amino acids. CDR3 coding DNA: TGCGCCAGCAGCTTGGAGGGGCCAAAAAGTTACAATGAGCAGTTCTTC. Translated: CASSLEGPKSYNEQFF.

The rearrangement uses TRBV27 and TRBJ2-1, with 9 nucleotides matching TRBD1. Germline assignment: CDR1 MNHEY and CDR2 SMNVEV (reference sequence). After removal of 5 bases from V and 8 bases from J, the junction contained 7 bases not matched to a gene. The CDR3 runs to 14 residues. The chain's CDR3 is CASSPGTGFDEQFF. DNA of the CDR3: TGTGCCAGCAGTCCTGGGACAGGGTTTGATGAGCAGTTCTTC.

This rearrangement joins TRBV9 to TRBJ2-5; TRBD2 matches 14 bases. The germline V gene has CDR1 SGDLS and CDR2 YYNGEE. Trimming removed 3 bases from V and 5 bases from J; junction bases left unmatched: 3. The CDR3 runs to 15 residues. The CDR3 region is CASSGLAGGPETQYF. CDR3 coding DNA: TGTGCCAGCAGCGGACTAGCGGGGGGGCCGGAGACCCAGTACTTC.

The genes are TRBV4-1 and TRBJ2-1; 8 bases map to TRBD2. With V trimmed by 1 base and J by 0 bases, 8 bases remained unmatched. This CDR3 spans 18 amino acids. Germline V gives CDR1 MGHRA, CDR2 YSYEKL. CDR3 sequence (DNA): TGCGCCAGCAGCCAAGGTCCCCTAGCGGGCCACTCCTACAATGAGCAGTTCTTC. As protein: CASSQGPLAGHSYNEQFF.

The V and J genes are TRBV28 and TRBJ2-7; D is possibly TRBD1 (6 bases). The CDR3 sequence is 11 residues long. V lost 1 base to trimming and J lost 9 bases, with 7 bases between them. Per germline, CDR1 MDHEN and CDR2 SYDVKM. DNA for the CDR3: TGTGCCAGCAGTTTATCCAGGGGGCAGTACTTC. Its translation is CASSLSRGQYF.

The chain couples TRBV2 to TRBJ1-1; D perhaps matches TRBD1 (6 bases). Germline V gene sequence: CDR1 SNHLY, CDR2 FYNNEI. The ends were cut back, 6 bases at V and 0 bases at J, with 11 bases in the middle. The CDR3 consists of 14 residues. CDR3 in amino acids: CASRGDNLNTEAFF. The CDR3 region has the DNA TGTGCCAGCAGGGGGGACAACCTGAACACTGAAGCTTTCTTT. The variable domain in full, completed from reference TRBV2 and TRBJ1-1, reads EPEVTQTPSHQVTQMGQEVILRCVPISNHLYFYWYRQILGQKVEFLVSFYNNEISEKSEIFDDQFSVERPDGSNFTLKIRSTKLEDSAMYFCASRGDNLNTEAFFGQGTRLTVV.